A single sample gave rise to the 7 T cell receptor beta chains below, sequenced in a study of cytomegalovirus exposure and HLA in healthy donors. Libraries were prepared by immunoSEQ multiplex PCR; TCRdb keeps only in-frame clonotypes and omits some of them. The table has 100,000 or so clones, around nine tenths seen once. The sequencing input was PBMCs. These receptors were obtained from a woman in her twenties or thirties in good health and CMV-seronegative.

The rearrangement uses TRBV27 and TRBJ2-1; TRBD2 matches at 12 bases. V trimming: 8 bases; J trimming: 4 bases; junction bases outside the gene matches: 12. Germline V gene data show CDR1 as MNHEY and CDR2 as SMNVEV (reference sequence). The CDR3 runs 17 residues. CDR3 loop: CASPRASGGGMYNEQFF. In DNA, the CDR3 is TGTGCCAGCCCGAGGGCTAGCGGGGGGGGTATGTACAATGAGCAGTTCTTC.

On this clone itself: The junction departs from the called germline gene at one end, perhaps through a read error. This chain uses TRBV7-7 with TRBJ1-3; 7 bases agree with TRBD1. CDR1 is SSHAT and CDR2 is FNYEAQ in the germline V gene (reference sequence). The CDR3 is 15 residues long. The CDR3 protein is CASSLGTASGNTIYF. For the CDR3, the DNA is TGTGCTAGCAGCCTCGGGACAGCCTCAGGAAACACCATATATTTT. Full variable domain (outside the CDR3, taken from reference TRBV7-7 and TRBJ1-3): GAGVSQSPRYKVTKRGQDVTLRCDPISSHATLYWYQQALGQGPEFLTYFNYEAQPDKSGLPSDRFSAERPEGSISTLTIQRTEQRDSAMYRCASSLGTASGNTIYFGEGSWLTVV.

The J gene is TRBJ1-2, the V gene TRBV5-1; TRBD1 is a possible D gene (6 bases). V lost 3 bases and J 6 bases, leaving 18 bases between the germline ends. The germline V gene encodes CDR1 SGHRS and CDR2 YFSETQ. The CDR3 covers 15 residues. The chain's CDR3 is CASSSTDRLGDGYTF. The CDR3 DNA is TGCGCCAGCAGCTCGACCGACAGGTTAGGTGATGGCTACACCTTC. The entire variable domain, with the rest obtained from reference TRBV5-1 and TRBJ1-2, is as follows: KAGVTQTPRYLIKTRGQQVTLSCSPISGHRSVSWYQQTPGQGLQFLFEYFSETQRNKGNFPGRFSGRQFSNSRSEMNVSTLELGDSALYLCASSSTDRLGDGYTFGSGTRLTVV.

This clone was seen only once. The chain links TRBV9 to TRBJ2-1; maybe TRBD2 (6 bases). The CDR3 covers 15 residues. V dropped 4 bases and J dropped 2 bases, with 13 bases sitting between them. From germline, CDR1 is SGDLS and CDR2 YYNGEE. This chain's CDR3 is CASSPGTAPYNEQFF. The CDR3 DNA follows: TGTGCCAGCAGCCCCGGGACTGCTCCCTACAATGAGCAGTTCTTC.

The chain is built from TRBV7-9 and TRBJ2-1; 7 positions agree with TRBD1. The CDR3 length is 14 residues. The V and J ends lost 5 bases and 4 bases, in that order; junction bases with no gene match: 5. CDR1 is SEHNR, CDR2 FQNEAQ, per germline (reference sequence). CDR3 sequence reads: CASSVGTVYNEQFF. Written as DNA, the CDR3 is TGTGCCAGCAGCGTCGGGACAGTATACAATGAGCAGTTCTTC.

The chain is built from TRBV5-1 and TRBJ1-4; D is possibly TRBD1 (6 bases). Germline CDR1 reads SGHRS; CDR2 reads YFSETQ. There are 16 residues in the CDR3. Between the trimmed V and J ends, which lost 3 bases and 8 bases, there was a span of 20 bases. CDR3 DNA sequence: TGCGCCAGCAGCTCGACGAGTACCGGGACACGGGAAAAACTGTTTTTT. This gives the protein CASSSTSTGTREKLFF.

The V and J genes are TRBV2 and TRBJ2-7; TRBD2 agrees at 9 bases. This CDR3 has 14 residues. Germline values: CDR1 SNHLY, CDR2 FYNNEI. Trimming cost V 8 bases and J 6 bases; bases outside gene matches: 11. DNA for the CDR3: TGTGCCAGCTTTAAGGCGGGAGGGCCCGGCGAGCAGTACTTC. Protein sequence: CASFKAGGPGEQYF.